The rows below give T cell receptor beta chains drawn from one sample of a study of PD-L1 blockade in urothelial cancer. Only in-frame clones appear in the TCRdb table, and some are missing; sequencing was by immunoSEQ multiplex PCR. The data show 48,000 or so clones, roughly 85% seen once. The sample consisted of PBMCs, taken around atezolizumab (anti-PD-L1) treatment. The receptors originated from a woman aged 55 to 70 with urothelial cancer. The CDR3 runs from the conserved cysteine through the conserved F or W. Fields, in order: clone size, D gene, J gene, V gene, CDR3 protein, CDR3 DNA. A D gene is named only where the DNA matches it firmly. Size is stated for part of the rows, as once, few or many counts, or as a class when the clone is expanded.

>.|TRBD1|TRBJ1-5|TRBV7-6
CASSPRTGADQPQHF
TGTGCCAGCAGCCCCAGGACAGGGGCGGATCAGCCCCAGCATTTT
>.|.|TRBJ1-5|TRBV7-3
CASSPPPGYSNQPQHF
TGTGCCAGCAGCCCTCCTCCGGGTTATAGCAATCAGCCCCAGCATTTT
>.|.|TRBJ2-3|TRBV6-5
CASSSDITDTQYF
TGTGCCAGCAGCTCCGACATTACAGATACGCAGTATTTT
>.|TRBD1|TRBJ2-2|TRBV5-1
CASSWRQGGTGELFF
TGCGCCAGCAGCTGGAGACAGGGTGGGACCGGGGAGCTGTTTTTT
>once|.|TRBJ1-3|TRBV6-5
CASSYSGTGNTIYF
TGTGCCAGCAGTTACTCGGGCACTGGAAACACCATATATTTT
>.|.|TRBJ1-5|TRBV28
CASRQGGFSQPQHF
TGTGCCAGCAGACAAGGCGGGTTTTCTCAGCCCCAGCATTTT
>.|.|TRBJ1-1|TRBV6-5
CASSYSGMNTEAFF
TGTGCCAGCAGTTATTCCGGGATGAACACTGAAGCTTTCTTT
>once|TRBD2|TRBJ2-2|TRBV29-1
CSGGSGTTGELFF
TGCAGCGGTGGAAGCGGGACCACCGGGGAGCTGTTTTTT
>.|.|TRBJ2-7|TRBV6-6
CASCFSPPGYEQYF
TGTGCCAGCTGTTTCTCACCTCCGGGCTACGAGCAGTACTTC
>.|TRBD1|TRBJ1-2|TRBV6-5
CASTGQGFYGYTF
TGTGCCAGCACCGGACAGGGGTTCTATGGCTACACCTTC
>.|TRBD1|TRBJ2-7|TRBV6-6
CASSYSQGQAF
TGTGCCAGCAGTTACTCCCAGGGACAGGCTTTC
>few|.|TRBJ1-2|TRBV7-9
CASLEGGGYTF
TGTGCCAGCCTCGAGGGGGGGGGCTACACCTTC